This TCR beta chain is drawn from a study of blood T cell repertoires in COVID-19. Turning to the study itself: COVID-19 samples, acute and convalescent, were from the United States, Italy and Spain.

Those designated as exposed participants met a COVID-19 case within 2 weeks before study entry. Clones were read by immunoSEQ multiplex PCR, and TCRdb kept only the in-frame ones, dropping some. The table includes 200,000 to 250,000 clones, 90% detected once. The CDR3 runs to 15 residues. Losses at the gene ends were 7 bases for V and 4 bases for J; bases not matched to a gene: 6. Germline V gene sequence: CDR1 LNHNV, CDR2 YYDKDF (reference sequence). The clonotype comes from a young man who had been exposed to COVID-19. The sequenced sample was PBMCs or T cells enriched from blood (not recorded which). V is TRBV15 and J is TRBJ2-1; 11 nucleotides agree with TRBD2. The DNA of the CDR3 is TGTGCCACCACTCAAGGGACTAGCGGTTACAATGAGCAGTTCTTC. Translation: CATTQGTSGYNEQFF.